Listed below are T cell receptor beta chains from one sample, sequenced in a study of blood T cell repertoires in COVID-19. Sequencing used immunoSEQ multiplex PCR; TCRdb keeps in-frame clones, though not all of them. The sample lists fewer than 350,000 clones; roughly 90% were seen once. Sequencing input: PBMCs or T cells enriched from blood (not recorded which). These TCRs come from a woman aged 35 to 49 who had recovered from COVID-19. The CDR3 runs from the conserved cysteine through the conserved F or W. D genes are given only for firm matches. The size of a clone is reported for some rows only, either as once, few or many, or as a class for expanded clones.

TRBD1	TRBV6-1	TRBJ1-5	.	CASSDRGLDQPQHF	TGTGCCAGCAGTGACAGGGGGCTTGATCAGCCCCAGCATTTT
.	TRBV3-1/TRBV3-2	TRBJ1-2	.	CASSVEATGYGYTF	TGTGCCAGCAGCGTAGAGGCCACGGGCTATGGCTACACCTTC
.	TRBV5-1	TRBJ1-1	once	CASSSGAFIEAFF	TGCGCCAGCAGCTCAGGGGCGTTTATAGAGGCTTTCTTT
TRBD1	TRBV19	TRBJ2-7	.	CASSMTGTGGSYEQYF	TGTGCCAGTAGTATGACCGGGACAGGGGGTTCCTACGAGCAGTACTTC
TRBD2	TRBV5-1	TRBJ2-5	.	CASSFGERGPETQYF	TGCGCCAGCAGCTTTGGGGAGCGGGGTCCAGAGACCCAGTACTTC
.	TRBV9	TRBJ1-3	few	CASSVSTDISGNTIYF	TGTGCCAGCAGCGTCTCTACAGACATCTCTGGAAACACCATATATTTT
.	TRBV6-1	TRBJ1-1	.	CASSEWSGNTEAFF	TGTGCCAGCAGTGAATGGTCAGGAAACACTGAAGCTTTCTTT
.	TRBV18	TRBJ1-2	.	CASSSRRGEGGYTF	TGTGCCAGCTCATCTCGAAGGGGCGAAGGTGGCTACACCTTC
.	TRBV10-3	TRBJ1-1	.	CAIREQTEAFF	TGTGCCATCAGAGAGCAGACTGAAGCTTTCTTT
TRBD1	TRBV25-1	TRBJ1-6	.	CASTPGQYNSPLHF	TGTGCCAGCACCCCGGGACAGTATAATTCACCCCTCCACTTT
.	TRBV25-1	TRBJ1-1	few	CASSEYRGSGTEAFF	TGTGCCAGCAGTGAATATAGGGGGTCGGGCACTGAAGCTTTCTTT
TRBD1	TRBV27	TRBJ1-5	.	CASKGQGNQPQHF	TGTGCCAGCAAGGGACAGGGCAATCAGCCCCAGCATTTT
.	TRBV19	TRBJ1-3	.	CASSPWGHPDGNTIYF	TGTGCCAGTAGTCCCTGGGGCCACCCGGATGGAAACACCATATATTTT
.	TRBV6-5	TRBJ1-1	.	CASSYRRLKPEPEAFF	TGTGCCAGCAGTTACCGCCGACTCAAACCGGAACCTGAAGCTTTCTTT
TRBD1	TRBV11-2	TRBJ1-3	.	CASSEQGARGNTIYF	TGTGCCAGCAGCGAACAGGGGGCGCGAGGAAACACCATATATTTT
TRBD1	TRBV30	TRBJ1-6	.	CAWGTGGNSPLHF	TGTGCCTGGGGGACAGGGGGCAATTCACCCCTCCACTTT
.	TRBV11-2	TRBJ2-1	once	CASSLTGHRGNEQFF	TGTGCCAGCAGCTTGACAGGTCATAGGGGCAATGAGCAGTTCTTC
TRBD1	TRBV4-3	TRBJ1-2	.	CASSQGAGTGGFYGYTF	TGCGCCAGCAGCCAAGGGGCCGGGACAGGGGGTTTCTATGGCTACACCTTC
.	TRBV6-5	TRBJ2-1	.	CASRIQERWQFF	TGTGCCAGCAGAATACAGGAGAGGTGGCAGTTCTTC